A selection of T cell receptor beta chains follows, all from one sample in a study of blood T cell repertoires in COVID-19. Produced via immunoSEQ multiplex PCR; TCRdb's table is partial and in-frame only. Here the sample spans over 150,000 clones, approximately 80% being singletons. The sequencing sample was made of peripheral blood. Source of these receptors: a woman aged 55-70 years with acute or convalescent COVID-19. CDR3s include the opening cysteine and the closing phenylalanine or tryptophan. D genes are given only for firm matches. Clone size appears in some rows only: once, few, many, or a class for an expanded clone.

TRBD2 | - | TRBJ2-4 | TRBV4-1 | TGCGCCAGCAGCCTAGCGGGGTTAGCCAAAAACATTCAGTACTTC | CASSLAGLAKNIQYF
- | - | TRBJ2-2 | TRBV28 | TGTGCCAGCAGTTTATCATCAACCGGGGAGCTGTTTTTT | CASSLSSTGELFF
TRBD1 | - | TRBJ1-5 | TRBV18 | TGTGCCAGCTCACTTAGCCCCACGGGACAGGGGGGGTATCAGCCCCAGCATTTT | CASSLSPTGQGGYQPQHF
- | - | TRBJ1-1 | TRBV18 | TGTGCCAGCTCATCAATGACAGACAGGAACACTGAAGCTTTCTTT | CASSSMTDRNTEAFF
TRBD1 | - | TRBJ2-4 | TRBV2 | TGTGCCAGCAGTCTTCGACAGGGTTCAAACATTCAGTACTTC | CASSLRQGSNIQYF
- | - | TRBJ1-1 | TRBV9 | TGTGCCAGCAGCCCAAGAAGGACGGGAAACACTGAAGCTTTCTTT | CASSPRRTGNTEAFF
- | - | TRBJ1-4 | TRBV19 | TGTGCCAGTAGTAGGGCAGCGGGGGAAAAACTGTTTTTT | CASSRAAGEKLFF
- | - | TRBJ1-1 | TRBV19 | TGTGCCAGTAGTTTCAGGAACACTGAAGCTTTCTTT | CASSFRNTEAFF
- | - | TRBJ1-1 | TRBV3-1/TRBV3-2 | TGTGCCAGCAGCCAGGGGACTACATCGGGTGAAGCTTTCTTT | CASSQGTTSGEAFF
TRBD1 | - | TRBJ1-5 | TRBV19 | TGTGCCAGTAGTCCCGGGGGACAGTCGAATAGCAATCAGCCCCAGCATTTT | CASSPGGQSNSNQPQHF
- | - | TRBJ1-1 | TRBV29-1 | TGCAGCGTCCGGGGCCAGGGGATAAACACTGAAGCTTTCTTT | CSVRGQGINTEAFF
TRBD2 | - | TRBJ2-7 | TRBV5-4 | TGTGCCAGCAGCCAGGGACTAGCGCGCGAGCAGTACTTC | CASSQGLAREQYF
- | - | TRBJ1-5 | TRBV19 | TGTGCCAGTAGTATAGTCCGGGGGGCGCTGAGCAATCAGCCCCAGCATTTT | CASSIVRGALSNQPQHF
- | - | TRBJ2-6 | TRBV18 | TGTGCCAGCTCACCACGAGGAGATGGGGCCAACGTCCTGACTTTC | CASSPRGDGANVLTF
- | - | TRBJ2-3 | TRBV28 | TGTGCCAGCAGTTTGGACGGGGTTAATACGCAGTATTTT | CASSLDGVNTQYF
TRBD2 | - | TRBJ2-2 | TRBV18 | TGTGCCAGCTCACCAATAGCGGGTGACACCGGGGAGCTGTTTTTT | CASSPIAGDTGELFF
- | - | TRBJ1-1 | TRBV30 | TGTGCCTGGACCAGGAACACTGAAGCTTTCTTT | CAWTRNTEAFF
- | - | TRBJ1-3 | TRBV7-9 | TGTGCCAGCAGCTTAGCCACAGGCTCTGGAAACACCATATATTTT | CASSLATGSGNTIYF
- | - | TRBJ2-2 | TRBV30 | TGTGCCTGGACAACAGGCAACACCGGGGAGCTGTTTTTT | CAWTTGNTGELFF
TRBD1 | - | TRBJ1-4 | TRBV7-8 | TGTGCCAGCAGCCCGGGACAGGGGTTATTTGAAAAACTGTTTTTT | CASSPGQGLFEKLFF
- | few | TRBJ2-2 | TRBV5-1 | TGCGCCAGCAGCTTGGCCTTGCAGGGGACCGGGGAGCTGTTTTTT | CASSLALQGTGELFF
- | - | TRBJ1-1 | TRBV7-9 | TGTGCCAGCACACTACCGAGGCCGGGGGAGAACACTGAAGCTTTCTTT | CASTLPRPGENTEAFF
- | - | TRBJ1-2 | TRBV2 | TGTGCCAGCAGTGACGGAGGGGTTGGCTACACCTTC | CASSDGGVGYTF
TRBD2 | - | TRBJ2-1 | TRBV19 | TGTGCCAGTAGGCCGGGGGGTTCGGACAATGAGCAGTTCTTC | CASRPGGSDNEQFF
- | - | TRBJ1-3 | TRBV2 | TGTGCCAGCAGGGGACAAATCGCTGGAAACACCATATATTTT | CASRGQIAGNTIYF
- | - | TRBJ1-5 | TRBV4-1 | TGCGCCAGCAGCCAAGGGCTTAGCAATCAGCCCCAGCATTTT | CASSQGLSNQPQHF
- | - | TRBJ1-5 | TRBV28 | TGTGCCAGCAGTCGGTCGGGGGAGCGCAATCAGCCCCAGCATTTT | CASSRSGERNQPQHF
- | - | TRBJ1-1 | TRBV18 | TGTGCCAGCTCACCGAAACAGGGTGGGGTGGGGAACACTGAAGCTTTCTTT | CASSPKQGGVGNTEAFF
TRBD2 | - | TRBJ2-3 | TRBV29-1 | TGCAGCGTCCAAGAAATTATTAGCGGGGGGGCCGGGGATACGCAGTATTTT | CSVQEIISGGAGDTQYF
TRBD2 | few | TRBJ2-1 | TRBV10-3 | TGTGCCATCAGTCGGGGGGGCCTATCCAATGAGCAGTTCTTC | CAISRGGLSNEQFF